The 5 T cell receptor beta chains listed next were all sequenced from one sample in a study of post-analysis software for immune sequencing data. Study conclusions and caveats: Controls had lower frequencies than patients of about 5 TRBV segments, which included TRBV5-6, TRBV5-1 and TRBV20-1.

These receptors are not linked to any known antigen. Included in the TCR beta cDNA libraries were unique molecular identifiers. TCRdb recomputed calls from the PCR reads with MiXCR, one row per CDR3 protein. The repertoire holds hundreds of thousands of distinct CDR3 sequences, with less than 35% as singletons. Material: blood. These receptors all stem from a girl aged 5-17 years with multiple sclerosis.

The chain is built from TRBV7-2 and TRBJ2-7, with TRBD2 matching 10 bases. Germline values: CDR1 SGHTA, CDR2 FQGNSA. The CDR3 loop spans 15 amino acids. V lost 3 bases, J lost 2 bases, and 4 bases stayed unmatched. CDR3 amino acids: CASSFSAGGPYEQYF. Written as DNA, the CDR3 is TGTGCCAGCAGCTTTTCAGCGGGAGGGCCCTACGAGCAGTACTTC.

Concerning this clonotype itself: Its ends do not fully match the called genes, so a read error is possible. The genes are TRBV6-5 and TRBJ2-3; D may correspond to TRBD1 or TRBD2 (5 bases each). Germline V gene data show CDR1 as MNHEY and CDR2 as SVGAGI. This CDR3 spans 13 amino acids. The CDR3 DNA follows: TGTGCCTCACGCCGGGAAGCCAGGGATACGCTGTATTTT. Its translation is CASRREARDTLYF.

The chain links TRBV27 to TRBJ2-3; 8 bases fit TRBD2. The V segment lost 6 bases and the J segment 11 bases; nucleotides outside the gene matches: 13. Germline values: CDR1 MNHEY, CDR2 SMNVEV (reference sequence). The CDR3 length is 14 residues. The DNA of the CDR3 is TGTGCCAGCAGGGAGGGACTAGTAGGCTTTTTGCAGTATTTT. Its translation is CASREGLVGFLQYF.

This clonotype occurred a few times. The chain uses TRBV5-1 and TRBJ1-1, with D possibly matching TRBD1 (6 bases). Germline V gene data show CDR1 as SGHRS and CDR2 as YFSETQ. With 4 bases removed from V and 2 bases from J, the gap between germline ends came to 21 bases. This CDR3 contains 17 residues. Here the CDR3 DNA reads TGCGCCAGCAGCCGTCGAAGGGGGGCTGACGGAAACACTGAAGCTTTCTTT. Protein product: CASSRRRGADGNTEAFF.

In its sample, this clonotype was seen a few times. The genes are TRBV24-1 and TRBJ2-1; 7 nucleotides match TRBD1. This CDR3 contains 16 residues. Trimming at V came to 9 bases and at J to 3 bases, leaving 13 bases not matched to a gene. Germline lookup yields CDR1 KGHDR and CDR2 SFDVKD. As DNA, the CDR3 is TGTGCCACCCAGTCAACTCCGGGACAGATCTACAATGAGCAGTTCTTC. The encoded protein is CATQSTPGQIYNEQFF.